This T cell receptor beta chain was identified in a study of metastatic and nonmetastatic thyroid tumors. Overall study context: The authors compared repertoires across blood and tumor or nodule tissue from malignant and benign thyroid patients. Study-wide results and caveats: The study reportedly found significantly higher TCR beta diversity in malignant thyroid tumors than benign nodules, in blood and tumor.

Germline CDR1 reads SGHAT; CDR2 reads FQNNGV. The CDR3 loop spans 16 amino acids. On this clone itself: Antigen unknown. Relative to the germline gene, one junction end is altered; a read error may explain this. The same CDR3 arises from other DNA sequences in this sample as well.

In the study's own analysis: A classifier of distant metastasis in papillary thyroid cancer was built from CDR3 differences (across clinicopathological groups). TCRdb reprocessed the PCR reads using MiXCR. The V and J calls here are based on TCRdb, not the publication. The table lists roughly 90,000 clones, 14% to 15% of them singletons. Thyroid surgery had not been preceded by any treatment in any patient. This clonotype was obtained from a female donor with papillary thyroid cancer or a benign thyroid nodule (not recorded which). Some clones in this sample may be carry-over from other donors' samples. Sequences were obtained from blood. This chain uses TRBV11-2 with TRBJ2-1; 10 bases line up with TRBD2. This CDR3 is CASSFLASGGLDEQFF. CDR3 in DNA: TGTGCCAGCAGCTTTTTGGCTAGCGGGGGCCTGGACGAGCAGTTCTTT.